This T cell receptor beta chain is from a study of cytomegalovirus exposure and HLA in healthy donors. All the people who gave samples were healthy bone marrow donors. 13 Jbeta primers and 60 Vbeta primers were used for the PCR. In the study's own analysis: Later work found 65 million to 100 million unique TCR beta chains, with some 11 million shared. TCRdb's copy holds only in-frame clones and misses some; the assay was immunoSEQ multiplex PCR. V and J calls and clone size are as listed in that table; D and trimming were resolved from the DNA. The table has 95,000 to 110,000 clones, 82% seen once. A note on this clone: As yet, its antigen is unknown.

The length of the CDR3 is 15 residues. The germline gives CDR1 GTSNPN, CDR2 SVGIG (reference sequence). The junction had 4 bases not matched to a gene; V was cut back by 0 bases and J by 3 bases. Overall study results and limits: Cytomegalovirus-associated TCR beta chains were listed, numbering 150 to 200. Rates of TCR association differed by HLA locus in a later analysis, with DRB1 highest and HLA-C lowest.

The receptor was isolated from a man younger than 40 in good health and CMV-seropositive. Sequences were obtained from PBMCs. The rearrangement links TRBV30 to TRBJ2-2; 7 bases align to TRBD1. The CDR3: CAWSVLGQHTGELFF. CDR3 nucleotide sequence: TGTGCCTGGAGTGTTTTGGGACAGCACACCGGGGAGCTGTTTTTT.